These T cell receptor beta chains were read from a single sample in a study of cytomegalovirus exposure and HLA in healthy donors. Data came from immunoSEQ multiplex PCR; TCRdb stores just in-frame clones and leaves some out. This table has about 130,000 clones, around three fifths appearing once. Material for sequencing was PBMCs. The receptors shown here come from a woman in her forties in good health and CMV-seronegative. Each CDR3 is given with its conserved first and last residue. Each record gives: V gene, D gene, clone size, J gene, CDR3 protein, CDR3 DNA. A D gene is named only where the DNA matches it firmly. Part of the rows lack a size; the others show once, few, many or a class for expanded clones.

TRBV10-2	NA	NA	TRBJ2-3	CASIQGITDTQYF	TGCGCCAGCATCCAGGGTATCACAGATACGCAGTATTTT
TRBV10-3	TRBD2	NA	TRBJ2-3	CAISESLRTSGVTDTQYF	TGTGCCATCAGTGAGTCGCTAAGGACTAGCGGAGTGACAGATACGCAGTATTTT
TRBV14	NA	NA	TRBJ1-2	CASSQDSSYGYTF	TGTGCCAGCAGCCAAGATTCGTCCTATGGCTACACCTTC
TRBV7-6	TRBD1	NA	TRBJ2-7	CASSLGQGNSYEQYF	TGTGCCAGCAGCTTAGGACAGGGGAATTCCTACGAGCAGTACTTC
TRBV15	NA	NA	TRBJ1-2	CATSSAPPREAYGYTF	TGTGCCACCAGCAGCGCACCTCCCAGGGAGGCGTATGGCTACACCTTC
TRBV7-9	TRBD2	few	TRBJ2-7	CASSWGTSGGTSEQYF	TGTGCCAGCAGCTGGGGGACTAGCGGGGGGACCTCCGAGCAGTACTTC
TRBV7-7	NA	NA	TRBJ1-5	CASSPTGKDRLKGGDEPQHF	TGTGCCAGCAGCCCTACAGGGAAAGACCGCCTTAAGGGGGGGGACGAGCCCCAGCATTTT
TRBV19	TRBD2	few	TRBJ2-1	CASSPRTSGGGYTRYNEQFF	TGTGCCAGTAGTCCCCGGACTAGCGGGGGGGGATATACGCGTTACAATGAGCAGTTCTTC
TRBV29-1	NA	NA	TRBJ1-5	CSVGGQLNQPQHF	TGCAGCGTTGGAGGACAGCTGAATCAGCCCCAGCATTTT
TRBV29-1	NA	NA	TRBJ1-4	CSVENEKLFF	TGCAGCGTGGAGAATGAAAAACTGTTTTTT
TRBV19	NA	NA	TRBJ2-6	CASSIGAGSSGANVLTF	TGTGCCAGTAGTATCGGGGCCGGGAGCTCTGGGGCCAACGTCCTGACTTTC
TRBV11-2	TRBD1	few	TRBJ1-2	CASSSLTGRRNYGYTF	TGTGCCAGCAGCAGCCTGACAGGGCGTCGTAACTATGGCTACACCTTC
TRBV5-1	TRBD1	once	TRBJ1-5	CASTTGTGDNQPQHF	TGCGCCAGCACAACCGGGACAGGGGACAATCAGCCCCAGCATTTT
TRBV6-1	NA	NA	TRBJ1-5	CASLGQSYQPQHF	TGTGCCAGCTTGGGGCAGAGTTATCAGCCCCAGCATTTT
TRBV27	NA	NA	TRBJ1-6	CASSLGRGAIGSPLHF	TGTGCCAGCAGTTTGGGGCGGGGGGCAATTGGATCACCCCTCCACTTT
TRBV4-1	NA	NA	TRBJ1-2	CASSQPQGLYGYTF	TGCGCCAGCAGCCAACCCCAGGGCCTCTATGGCTACACCTTC
TRBV28	NA	NA	TRBJ2-5	CASKGLAETQYF	TGTGCCAGCAAAGGCCTAGCTGAGACCCAGTACTTC
TRBV6-5	NA	NA	TRBJ1-1	CASSSTGEAFF	TGTGCCAGCAGTAGTACAGGGGAAGCTTTCTTT
TRBV21-1	NA	few	TRBJ2-7	CASSGGLAGAPYEQYF	TGTGCCAGCAGCGGGGGACTAGCGGGGGCCCCCTACGAGCAGTACTTC
TRBV6-5	NA	NA	TRBJ1-2	CASRLTQVANYGYTF	TGTGCCAGCAGATTGACACAGGTCGCTAACTATGGCTACACCTTC
TRBV2	NA	NA	TRBJ1-1	CASSFRRDTEAFF	TGTGCCAGCAGTTTTCGCCGGGACACTGAAGCTTTCTTT
TRBV10-3	NA	NA	TRBJ1-2	CAISNTGMVDLGYTF	TGTGCCATCAGTAATACAGGCATGGTGGATCTTGGCTACACCTTC
TRBV27	NA	few	TRBJ1-1	CASSSPSLGVAEAFF	TGTGCCAGCAGCTCCCCCTCTCTAGGAGTTGCTGAAGCTTTCTTT
TRBV6-1	NA	few	TRBJ2-2	CASCVQGEGAGELFF	TGTGCCAGCTGCGTCCAGGGAGAGGGGGCCGGGGAGCTGTTTTTT
TRBV7-9	TRBD1	NA	TRBJ1-4	CASSTGTANEKLFF	TGTGCCAGCAGTACCGGGACAGCTAATGAAAAACTGTTTTTT
TRBV10-2	NA	few	TRBJ1-2	CASGDDYGYTF	TGCGCCAGCGGAGACGACTATGGCTACACCTTC
TRBV7-2	TRBD2	NA	TRBJ2-5	CASSFSGGSETQYF	TGTGCCAGCAGCTTCAGCGGGGGGAGCGAGACCCAGTACTTC
TRBV5-4	TRBD2	NA	TRBJ2-3	CASGGGNTDTQYF	TGTGCCAGCGGCGGGGGAAACACAGATACGCAGTATTTT
TRBV9	NA	NA	TRBJ2-7	CASSVRETSYEQYF	TGTGCCAGCAGCGTAAGAGAAACCTCCTACGAGCAGTACTTC
TRBV19	NA	once	TRBJ2-5	CASSTRLAETQYF	TGTGCCAGTAGTACCCGGCTAGCGGAGACCCAGTACTTC
TRBV10-2	NA	NA	TRBJ2-7	CASSETTASYEQYF	TGCGCCAGCAGTGAGACGACAGCGTCCTACGAGCAGTACTTC
TRBV9	NA	NA	TRBJ2-1	CASSAVGSSYNEQFF	TGTGCCAGCAGCGCCGTGGGGAGCTCCTACAATGAGCAGTTCTTC
TRBV28	TRBD1	NA	TRBJ1-5	CASRLGQGLKPQHF	TGTGCCAGCAGACTCGGACAGGGTTTAAAGCCCCAGCATTTT
TRBV7-2	TRBD1	NA	TRBJ2-1	CASSVSGQYNEQFF	TGTGCCAGCAGCGTCTCGGGACAGTACAATGAGCAGTTCTTC
TRBV28	NA	NA	TRBJ1-5	CASSPTGFSNQPQHF	TGTGCCAGCAGTCCTACAGGGTTTAGCAATCAGCCCCAGCATTTT
TRBV4-2	NA	NA	TRBJ1-2	CASSQAQHAGYTF	TGTGCCAGCAGCCAAGCACAGCACGCCGGCTACACCTTC
TRBV6-1	TRBD2	NA	TRBJ2-3	CASSEVLTSVGTDTQYF	TGTGCCAGCAGTGAAGTGTTGACTAGCGTGGGCACAGATACGCAGTATTTT
TRBV12-5	NA	NA	TRBJ2-2	CASSDKDYTGELFF	TGTGCTAGTTCTGATAAGGACTACACCGGGGAGCTGTTTTTT
TRBV18	TRBD1	NA	TRBJ2-5	CASSPRTGDQETQYF	TGTGCCAGCTCACCCCGGACAGGGGATCAAGAGACCCAGTACTTC
TRBV7-2	NA	NA	TRBJ1-6	CASSLFGTGYNSPLHF	TGTGCCAGCAGCTTATTTGGAACAGGGTATAATTCACCCCTCCACTTT
TRBV5-1	TRBD1	few	TRBJ2-3	CASSPKTGFVPDTQYF	TGCGCCAGCAGCCCTAAGACAGGGTTTGTCCCAGATACGCAGTATTTT
TRBV29-1	NA	NA	TRBJ1-2	CSVEAPGRGTNGYTF	TGCAGCGTTGAAGCTCCAGGGAGGGGGACTAATGGCTACACCTTC
TRBV7-9	NA	few	TRBJ1-2	CASSSDHRAGYTF	TGTGCCAGCAGCTCAGATCACAGGGCTGGCTACACCTTC
TRBV7-9	NA	NA	TRBJ2-5	CASSQARQGKETQYF	TGTGCCAGCAGCCAAGCCAGGCAGGGGAAAGAGACCCAGTACTTC
TRBV5-1	NA	once	TRBJ1-4	CASSPEEALNEKLFF	TGCGCCAGCAGCCCGGAAGAGGCGCTTAATGAAAAACTGTTTTTT
TRBV14	TRBD2	NA	TRBJ2-2	CASSLGGATGELFF	TGTGCCAGCAGCCTCGGGGGGGCCACCGGGGAGCTGTTTTTT
TRBV30	NA	once	TRBJ1-2	CAWSLGGSDRKNTF	TGTGCCTGGAGTTTGGGCGGATCCGACAGAAAAAACACCTTC
TRBV9	TRBD2	NA	TRBJ2-5	CASSPRNSGDGTQYF	TGTGCCAGCAGCCCCCGAAATAGCGGGGATGGGACCCAGTACTTC
TRBV7-9	NA	NA	TRBJ1-2	CASSLWTANYGYTF	TGTGCCAGCAGCCTTTGGACAGCGAACTATGGCTACACCTTC
TRBV28	TRBD1	NA	TRBJ1-1	CASSSGGAVTEAFF	TGTGCCAGCAGCTCAGGGGGCGCGGTCACTGAAGCTTTCTTT
TRBV5-1	NA	NA	TRBJ2-2	CASSLNTGELFF	TGCGCCAGCAGTCTGAACACCGGGGAGCTGTTTTTT
TRBV7-3	TRBD2	NA	TRBJ2-1	CASSLSSGGGNEQFF	TGTGCCAGCAGCTTAAGTAGCGGGGGGGGAAATGAGCAGTTCTTC
TRBV27	TRBD2	once	TRBJ2-6	CASSSWTSGGENGANVLTF	TGTGCCAGCAGTTCATGGACTAGCGGGGGGGAAAATGGGGCCAACGTCCTGACTTTC
TRBV7-6	TRBD1	NA	TRBJ1-1	CASSLGDRGNTEAFF	TGTGCCAGCAGCTTAGGAGACAGGGGGAACACTGAAGCTTTCTTT
TRBV5-4	NA	NA	TRBJ1-2	CASSSRGGLTYGYTF	TGTGCCAGCAGCTCGCGGGGGGGGCTTACCTATGGCTACACCTTC
TRBV28	TRBD2	NA	TRBJ2-2	CATLNAGGPGELFF	TGTGCCACGCTGAACGCGGGGGGACCAGGGGAGCTGTTTTTT
TRBV9	NA	NA	TRBJ1-3	CASSVEGQSSGNTIYF	TGTGCCAGCAGCGTCGAGGGTCAGAGCTCTGGAAACACCATATATTTT